What follows are 3 T cell receptor beta chains derived from one specimen sequenced in a study of T-cell memory formation after mild COVID-19. TCRdb reanalysed the 5' RACE reads using MiXCR and keeps one entry per CDR3 protein. This table holds roughly 600,000 distinct CDR3 sequences, about a sixth found once. Sequencing input: PBMCs or a T cell subset sorted from them (not recorded which). These receptor sequences come from an adult woman who had mild COVID-19 (a few samples of this study predate the infection). Cell type and time point are not known.

Points on this clonotype: The junction does not match germline at one end; this may be a read error. The genes are TRBV19 and TRBJ2-2; 9 bases are shared with TRBD1. The CDR3 runs to 12 residues. Germline V gene sequence: CDR1 LNHDA, CDR2 SQIVND (reference sequence). The CDR3 coding sequence is TGTGCCAGTTGGGACAGGGTCGGGGAGCAGTTTTTT. Protein: CASWDRVGEQFF. Combining the CDR3 with reference TRBV19 and TRBJ2-2 gives the whole variable domain DGGITQSPKYLFRKEGQNVTLSCEQNLNHDAMYWYRQDPGQGLRLIYYSQIVNDFQKGDIAEGYSVSREKKESFPLTVTSAQKNPTAFYLCASWDRVGEQFFGEGSRLTVL.

The chain couples TRBV3-1 to TRBJ2-5; D perhaps matches TRBD2 (5 bases). Germline V gene lookup returns CDR1 LGHDT and CDR2 YNNKEL (reference sequence). V lost 0 bases and J lost 3, with 14 bases in between. The CDR3 length is 16 residues. Here the CDR3 reads CASSQDPRVREETQYF. CDR3 sequence (DNA): TGTGCCAGCAGCCAAGATCCTCGGGTGCGGGAAGAGACCCAGTACTTC.

The chain has TRBV5-1 and TRBJ2-3; a weak D match, TRBD2 (6 bases). The CDR3 length is 15 residues. V lost 2 bases to trimming and J lost 4 bases, with 14 bases between them. Germline CDR1 reads SGHRS; CDR2 reads YFSETQ. CDR3 sequence: CASSFGTLKADTQYF. The CDR3 coding sequence is TGCGCCAGCAGCTTCGGGACTCTTAAGGCAGATACGCAGTATTTT. Together with reference TRBV5-1 and TRBJ2-3, the CDR3 gives the full variable domain: KAGVTQTPRYLIKTRGQQVTLSCSPISGHRSVSWYQQTPGQGLQFLFEYFSETQRNKGNFPGRFSGRQFSNSRSEMNVSTLELGDSALYLCASSFGTLKADTQYFGPGTRLTVL.